These T cell receptor beta chains were read from a single sample in a study of memory CD4+ T cells and cytomegalovirus serostatus. Libraries were prepared by immunoSEQ multiplex PCR; TCRdb keeps only in-frame clonotypes and omits some of them. Of approximately 65,000 clones listed, over 60% were seen once; the top ten hold about 1%. Sequenced material: memory CD4+ T cells from blood. The receptor source for this set is an adult in good health and CMV-seronegative. Each CDR3 is given with its conserved first and last residue.

>TRBV15
CATSRGGGGITEAFF
>TRBV30
CAWKGQVFYGYTF
>TRBV7-8
CASSLGTGGANGYTF
>TRBV10-2
CASSDRFYGYTF
>TRBV7-6
CASSLFGETQYF
>TRBV30
CAWIQVEAFF
>TRBV7-2
CASSFGPSNQPQHF
>TRBV9
CASSLRPDQPQHF
>TRBV4-1
CASSQSGLAGGRDTQYF
>TRBV30
CAWGRGPTSENIQYF